These 12 T cell receptor beta chains were all obtained from the same sample, sequenced in a study of naive and memory T cell subsets. Treatment denoted: skin biopsy from PPD injection site in Mantoux-positive individual. The library had UMIs added by 3' ligation of an oligonucleotide to TCR cDNA. Amplification of ligated cDNA took four PCR rounds with SP2 and nested alpha and beta constant primers. Each CDR3 protein gets one entry after TCRdb re-called the UMI-ligation and nested PCR reads with MiXCR. Here the sample spans around 14,000 distinct CDR3 sequences, roughly 5.2% being singletons. The material sequenced was skin, taken from a tuberculin skin test site. All receptors derive from an adult in good health.

This clonotype ranks as medium-sized. The rearrangement joins TRBV4-2 to TRBJ2-5; D is unclear. V was trimmed by 0 bases and J by 6 bases, leaving 5 bases between them. CDR1 is LGHNA and CDR2 is YNFKEQ in the germline V gene. This CDR3 has 12 amino acids. CDR3 DNA: TGTGCCAGCAGCCAAGATAGAAAGACCCAGTACTTC. This encodes CASSQDRKTQYF.

There are many counts of this clonotype. This sequence joins TRBV20-1 and TRBJ1-2, with a possible D match to TRBD1 (5 bases). CDR3 length: 16 amino acids. The germline CDR1 and CDR2 sequences are DFQATT and SNEGSKA (reference sequence). V lost 6 bases, J lost 6 bases, and 26 bases lay in between. CDR3 region: CSASLSLGAIKDGYTF. The DNA of the CDR3 is TGCAGTGCCAGCCTCTCGTTAGGGGCGATAAAGGATGGCTACACCTTC.

This clonotype was counted many times. The genes are TRBV30 and TRBJ2-2, with a possible D match to TRBD1 (5 bases). CDR1 is GTSNPN and CDR2 is SVGIG in the germline V gene (reference sequence). V was pared by 4 bases and J by 9 bases, with 18 bases between. The CDR3 runs 14 residues. The CDR3 region has the DNA TGTGCCTGGACGATGGACATCCTTCCTCGGGAGCTGTTTTTT. Its translation is CAWTMDILPRELFF.

This clonotype has ten or more counts. The chain combines TRBV6-5 with TRBJ1-4, with 8 bases that match TRBD1. The CDR3 extends over 17 amino acids. V shed 6 bases, J shed 4 bases, and the junction held 13 bases outside the gene matches. Germline CDR1 is MNHEY and CDR2 is SVGAGI. The CDR3 nucleotides read TGTGCCAGCAGCTCCGGGACAGGCCCGACCTTTAATGAAAAACTGTTTTTT. Encoded protein: CASSSGTGPTFNEKLFF.

This clonotype came up many times. This chain joins TRBV7-9 and TRBJ2-1; TRBD1 is a possible D gene (6 bases). The CDR3 covers 15 residues. The germline V gene encodes CDR1 SEHNR and CDR2 FQNEAQ (reference sequence). With 6 bases removed from V and 7 bases from J, the gap between germline ends came to 19 bases. CDR3 protein: CASRLTGLGGNEQFF. In DNA, the CDR3 is TGTGCCAGCAGGCTAACAGGGCTAGGCGGAAATGAGCAGTTCTTC. Full variable domain (missing parts from reference TRBV7-9 and TRBJ2-1): DTGVSQNPRHKITKRGQNVTFRCDPISEHNRLYWYRQTLGQGPEFLTYFQNEAQLEKSRLLSDRFSAERPKGSFSTLEIQRTEQGDSAMYLCASRLTGLGGNEQFFGPGTRLTVL.

This clonotype turned up a few times. A much larger clone sits a single nucleotide away, making a read error possible. This sequence joins TRBV10-2 and TRBJ2-7; D possibly corresponds to TRBD2 (5 bases). Per germline, CDR1 WSHSY and CDR2 SAAADI. The CDR3 has 14 residues. V was pared by 7 bases and J by 2 bases, with 15 bases between. CDR3 sequence reads: CASTERLWAYEQYF. The CDR3 DNA follows: TGCGCCAGCACCGAGCGGTTATGGGCCTACGAGCAGTACTTC.

Many counts were recorded for this clonotype. The V gene is TRBV5-1, the J gene TRBJ2-5; TRBD2 aligns across 9 bases. The CDR3 contains 17 residues. Germline CDR1 SGHRS, CDR2 YFSETQ. J lost 1 base, V lost 3 bases, and 10 bases had no gene match. The CDR3 bases are TGCGCCAGCAGCTCGCCAAAGCGGGGGGCCTTCCAAGAGACCCAGTACTTC. Translated: CASSSPKRGAFQETQYF.

This clonotype is classed as medium-sized. The CDR3, as DNA: TGTGCCAGCAGCCCGACAGGCGGGGAGCTGTTTTTT. Its translation: CASSPTGGELFF. The genes are TRBV28 and TRBJ2-2; TRBD1 is a possible D gene (6 bases). V gave up 6 bases and J gave up 7 bases, with 9 bases separating them. The CDR3 loop spans 12 amino acids. Germline V gene data show CDR1 as MDHEN and CDR2 as SYDVKM.

This clonotype showed up many times. This sequence joins TRBV20-1 and TRBJ2-7; D possibly uses TRBD1 or TRBD2 (6 bases each). This CDR3 spans 15 amino acids. The germline CDR1 and CDR2 sequences are DFQATT and SNEGSKA (reference sequence). Trimming cost V 3 bases and J 8 bases, with 23 bases left between them. The chain's CDR3 is CSASSSTGASSKQYF. The CDR3, as DNA: TGCAGTGCTAGTTCTTCGACGGGGGCTTCTAGTAAGCAGTACTTC.

The table lists this clonotype with a few counts. CDR3 amino acids: CASSSGGGQSNQPQHF. The DNA for the CDR3 is TGTGCCAGCTCCTCTGGGGGGGGCCAGAGCAATCAGCCCCAGCATTTT. V gene TRBV28 combines with J gene TRBJ1-5, with D maybe TRBD1 (6 bases). The CDR3 covers 16 residues. CDR1 is MDHEN, CDR2 SYDVKM, per germline. Trimming shortened V by 8 bases and J by 1 base, and 18 bases separated the two germline ends.

This clonotype was detected many times. The V call is TRBV6-1, the J call TRBJ2-3, with a tentative D call TRBD1 (5 bases). In germline, CDR1 is MNHNS, CDR2 SASEGT. The CDR3 has 14 residues. V lost 3 bases and J 6 bases, leaving 13 bases between the germline ends. CDR3 DNA: TGTGCCAGCAGTGACCAGGGAATATCTGATACGCAGTATTTT. It is translated as CASSDQGISDTQYF.

This clonotype showed up many times. This rearrangement joins TRBV6-2 or TRBV6-3 to TRBJ1-5; 8 positions match TRBD1. The CDR3 extends over 14 amino acids. The ends lost 8 bases at V and 7 bases at J; junction bases unmatched: 10. Looked up from germline, CDR1 is MNHEY and CDR2 is SVGEGT. CDR3 nucleotides: TGTGCCAGCGGTATCACAGGGGGGGAGCAGCCCCAGCATTTT. Translating it yields CASGITGGEQPQHF.